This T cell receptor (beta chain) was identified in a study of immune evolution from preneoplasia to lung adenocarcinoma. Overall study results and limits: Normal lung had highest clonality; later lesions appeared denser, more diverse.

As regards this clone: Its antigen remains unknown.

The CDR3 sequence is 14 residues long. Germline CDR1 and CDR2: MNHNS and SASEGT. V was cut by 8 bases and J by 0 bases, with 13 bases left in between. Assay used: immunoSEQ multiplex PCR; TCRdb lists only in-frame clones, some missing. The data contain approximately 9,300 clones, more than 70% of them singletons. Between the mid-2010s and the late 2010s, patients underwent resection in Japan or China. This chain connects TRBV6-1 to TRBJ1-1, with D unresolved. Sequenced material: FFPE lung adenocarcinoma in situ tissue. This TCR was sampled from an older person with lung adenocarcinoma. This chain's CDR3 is CASGRTDMNTEAFF. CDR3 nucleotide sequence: TGTGCCAGCGGACGGACCGATATGAACACTGAAGCTTTCTTT.